Each of the 11 T cell receptor beta chains below was sequenced from the same sample in a study of naive and memory T cell subsets. These receptors are not linked to any known antigen. An equimolar mix of two oligonucleotides served as the beta constant-region primer for TRBC1 and TRBC2. Ligated cDNA was amplified by four rounds of PCR with nested alpha and beta constant-region primers and SP2. Each CDR3 protein is one row after TCRdb ran MiXCR on the UMI-ligation and nested PCR reads. Among around 83,000 distinct CDR3 sequences listed, approximately 10% were seen once. The study's findings and limits: Naive repertoires, especially CD8, held a few larger clonotypes, possibly memory cells re-expressing CD45RA.

The specimen sequenced was naive CD4+ T cells from blood. All receptors come from a human donor in good health.

This clonotype was found a few times. The J gene is TRBJ2-7, the V gene TRBV7-2; 9 positions match TRBD2. After removal of 4 bases from V and 7 bases from J, the junction contained 5 bases not matched to a gene. Germline V gene sequence: CDR1 SGHTA, CDR2 FQGNSA. The CDR3 sequence is 13 residues long. The CDR3 loop is CASSSGLAGEQYF. The DNA for the CDR3 is TGTGCCAGCAGCTCGGGACTAGCTGGGGAGCAGTACTTC.

CDR3 amino acids: CASSTRQGTEAFF. As DNA, the CDR3 is TGTGCCAGCAGCACACGACAGGGCACTGAAGCTTTCTTT. The chain couples TRBV11-1 to TRBJ1-1; 7 nucleotides agree with TRBD1. The CDR3 has 13 amino acids. CDR1 and CDR2 (germline): SGHAT, FQDESV (reference sequence). The V gene end was trimmed by 5 bases and the J gene end by 4 bases; junction bases not matched to a gene: 4.

In its sample, this clonotype was seen many times. The chain joins TRBV20-1 to TRBJ2-3; D unresolved. The germline V and J ends were trimmed by 0 bases and 0 bases, with 7 bases remaining between them. Per the germline V gene, CDR1 is DFQATT and CDR2 is SNEGSKA (reference sequence). This CDR3 has 14 amino acids. The CDR3: CSAREQTSTDTQYF. In DNA, the CDR3 is TGCAGTGCTAGAGAGCAAACTAGCACAGATACGCAGTATTTT.

The CDR3 sequence: CASSPFSSSLRETQYF. In DNA form, the CDR3 reads TGTGCCAGCTCACCATTTTCCAGCTCCCTCCGGGAGACCCAGTACTTC. V and J are TRBV18 and TRBJ2-5; D unresolved. The CDR3 is made up of 16 amino acids. V was pared by 2 bases and J by 5 bases, with 18 bases between. Germline values: CDR1 KGHSH, CDR2 LQKENI. Using reference TRBV18 and TRBJ2-5 for the parts outside the CDR3, the full variable domain is NAGVMQNPRHLVRRRGQEARLRCSPMKGHSHVYWYRQLPEEGLKFMVYLQKENIIDESGMPKERFSAEFPKEGPSILRIQQVVRGDSAAYFCASSPFSSSLRETQYFGPGTRLLVL.

The chain's CDR3 is CASRSFRESSYNEQFF. The DNA of the CDR3 is TGTGCCAGCAGGTCCTTCCGGGAGAGCTCCTACAATGAGCAGTTCTTC. The J gene is TRBJ2-1, the V gene TRBV7-9; TRBD2 is a possible D gene (6 bases). CDR1 and CDR2 from the germline V gene are SEHNR and FQNEAQ (reference sequence). There are 16 residues in the CDR3. Trimming left V 6 bases short and J 0 bases short, with 15 bases between.

The gene calls are TRBV7-2 and TRBJ2-1; 7 nucleotides agree with TRBD2. V lost 5 bases, J lost 9 bases, and 7 bases stayed unmatched. The CDR3 has 13 residues. The V gene's germline CDR1 is SGHTA and CDR2 FQGNSA. CDR3 DNA sequence: TGTGCCAGCAGCCCCAGCGGGGTGGCTGAGCAGTTCTTC. Amino acids: CASSPSGVAEQFF. Filled out from reference TRBV7-2 and TRBJ2-1, the complete variable domain reads GAGVSQSPSNKVTEKGKDVELRCDPISGHTALYWYRQSLGQGLEFLIYFQGNSAPDKSGLPSDRFSAERTGGSVSTLTIQRTQQEDSAVYLCASSPSGVAEQFFGPGTRLTVL.

This clonotype has a handful of counts. This sequence joins TRBV6-1 and TRBJ2-3, with no clear D. Between the trimmed V and J ends, which lost 3 bases and 11 bases, there was a span of 15 bases. Germline CDR1 reads MNHNS; CDR2 reads SASEGT. The CDR3 runs 13 residues. The CDR3 protein is CASSDRAPIQQYF. CDR3 DNA sequence: TGTGCCAGCAGTGATCGCGCCCCCATTCAGCAGTATTTT.

This clonotype was seen only a few times. V usage is TRBV7-1 and J usage is TRBJ2-1; 11 bases are a match to TRBD2. TRBV7-1 is noted as an ORF with a role that remains uncertain. The CDR3 is made up of 19 amino acids. J lost 7 bases, V lost 3 bases, and 17 bases had no gene match. The CDR3 coding sequence is TGTGCCAGCAGCTCTGCGACTAGCGGGACCTCCTGGCCCATTAATGAGCAGTTCTTC. Its protein is CASSSATSGTSWPINEQFF.

This clonotype was counted between two and nine times. The chain recombines TRBV27 with TRBJ1-1, with 12 bases matching TRBD1. Germline V gives CDR1 MNHEY, CDR2 SMNVEV (reference sequence). The CDR3 runs 17 residues. J lost 5 bases, V lost 6 bases, and 13 bases had no gene match. The CDR3, as DNA: TGTGCCAGCAGATTGGGACAGGGGGCTCTTTGGAAGACTGAAGCTTTCTTT. Amino acid sequence: CASRLGQGALWKTEAFF.

This chain joins TRBV7-9 and TRBJ2-7; D gene uncertain. V lost 3 bases and J lost 3, with 6 bases in between. In germline, CDR1 is SEHNR, CDR2 FQNEAQ (reference sequence). CDR3 length: 12 residues. CDR3: CASSFFLYEQYF. The CDR3 region has the DNA TGTGCCAGCAGCTTTTTTCTCTACGAGCAGTACTTC.

This clonotype showed up many times. This chain connects TRBV20-1 to TRBJ2-7; a possible D gene is TRBD1 (6 bases). The CDR3 length is 13 residues. From germline, CDR1 is DFQATT and CDR2 SNEGSKA (reference sequence). Trimming took 6 bases from V and 1 from J, leaving 13 bases between them. The CDR3 sequence: CSAPPQGSYEQYF. CDR3 in DNA: TGCAGTGCCCCTCCCCAGGGGTCCTACGAGCAGTACTTC.